This is a list of T cell receptor beta chains from one sample in a study of blood T cell repertoires in COVID-19. Here immunoSEQ multiplex PCR was the method, and the copy in TCRdb shows in-frame clones only, minus some. The table has some 100,000 clones, 70% to 90% seen once. Sequenced input: PBMCs or T cells enriched from blood (not recorded which). The receptors were sampled from a woman aged 45-60 years who had recovered from COVID-19. Each CDR3 is given with its conserved first and last residue. The order of the fields is D gene, clone size, J gene, V gene, CDR3 protein, CDR3 DNA. A D gene is named only where the DNA matches it firmly. Not all rows give a size; the values are once, few, many and, for expanded clones, a class.

NA,NA,TRBJ1-4,TRBV4-1,CASSQDPTVDTNEKLFF,TGCGCCAGCAGCCAAGATCCCACAGTAGACACTAATGAAAAACTGTTTTTT
TRBD2,NA,TRBJ2-7,TRBV5-5,CASSSSSGNYEQYF,TGTGCCAGTTCTTCCTCCAGCGGGAACTACGAGCAGTACTTC
TRBD1,NA,TRBJ1-2,TRBV6-5,CASSFGQGYGYTF,TGTGCCAGCAGCTTCGGACAGGGCTATGGCTACACCTTC
NA,NA,TRBJ2-2,TRBV24-1,CATRSVIGELFF,TGTGCCACCAGATCTGTTATCGGGGAGCTGTTTTTT
NA,NA,TRBJ1-1,TRBV10-3,CAINPGKDYNTEAFF,TGTGCCATCAACCCGGGGAAGGATTATAACACTGAAGCTTTCTTT
TRBD2,NA,TRBJ2-1,TRBV6-1,CASSDQSLGLAGREQFF,TGTGCCAGCAGTGATCAATCCCTGGGACTAGCGGGAAGAGAGCAGTTCTTC
NA,NA,TRBJ1-2,TRBV6-2/TRBV6-3,CASSLNYGYTF,TGTGCCAGCAGTCTTAACTATGGCTACACCTTC
NA,NA,TRBJ2-5,TRBV28,CASSLPGSYQETQYF,TGTGCCAGCAGTCTGCCCGGTTCGTACCAAGAGACCCAGTACTTC
NA,NA,TRBJ1-2,TRBV18,CASSPPAEYGYTF,TGTGCCAGCTCACCACCAGCGGAATATGGCTACACCTTC
NA,NA,TRBJ1-1,TRBV28,CASSSEVRGGTEAFF,TGTGCCAGCAGCTCCGAGGTTAGGGGGGGGACTGAAGCTTTCTTT
TRBD1,NA,TRBJ2-5,TRBV27,CASSSLDRVGETQYF,TGTGCCAGCAGTTCCTTGGACAGGGTAGGAGAGACCCAGTACTTC
TRBD2,NA,TRBJ2-5,TRBV4-2,CASSQGRGGTETQYF,TGTGCCAGCAGCCAAGGCCGGGGGGGCACTGAGACCCAGTACTTC
TRBD1,NA,TRBJ2-7,TRBV5-1,CASSRDDRGEQYF,TGCGCCAGCAGCCGGGATGACAGGGGCGAGCAGTACTTC
NA,once,TRBJ1-1,TRBV6-5,CASRNSGGGTEAFF,TGTGCCAGCAGAAACTCTGGGGGGGGGACTGAAGCTTTCTTT
NA,NA,TRBJ2-2,TRBV30,CAWSDSTGELFF,TGTGCCTGGAGCGACAGCACCGGGGAGCTGTTTTTT
NA,NA,TRBJ2-5,TRBV28,CFSGSQETQYF,TGTTTTTCCGGGAGCCAAGAGACCCAGTACTTC
NA,NA,TRBJ1-5,TRBV5-1,CASSLGQRNQPQHF,TGCGCCAGCAGCTTGGGACAGCGCAATCAGCCCCAGCATTTT
TRBD2,NA,TRBJ2-7,TRBV6-5,CASSYGTSGSKYEQYF,TGTGCCAGTAGTTACGGGACTAGCGGGAGTAAGTACGAGCAGTACTTC
TRBD1,medium-sized,TRBJ1-2,TRBV9,CASSVGTGGSNYGYTF,TGTGCCAGCAGCGTAGGGACAGGGGGCAGTAACTATGGCTACACCTTC
NA,NA,TRBJ1-1,TRBV19,CASSFGGRVPALPEAFF,TGTGCCAGTAGTTTCGGGGGGCGAGTACCCGCGTTGCCTGAAGCTTTCTTT
NA,NA,TRBJ2-3,TRBV28,CASSFSRPGTDTQYF,TGTGCCAGCAGTTTTTCCAGGCCTGGCACAGATACGCAGTATTTT
TRBD1,NA,TRBJ1-1,TRBV5-1,CASSLADRVGPEAFF,TGCGCCAGCAGCTTGGCCGACAGGGTAGGGCCTGAAGCTTTCTTT
TRBD1,NA,TRBJ1-2,TRBV3-1/TRBV3-2,CASSRTGAEGGYTF,TGTGCCAGCAGCCGGACAGGCGCCGAAGGAGGCTACACCTTC
NA,NA,TRBJ1-2,TRBV7-9,CASSLIGEGYTF,TGTGCCAGCAGCTTAATAGGGGAAGGCTACACCTTC
TRBD1,NA,TRBJ1-1,TRBV5-5,CASSTGQGLSAAFF,TGTGCCAGCAGCACGGGACAGGGCCTTTCAGCAGCTTTCTTT
NA,NA,TRBJ1-4,TRBV9,CASSLGPAINEKLFF,TGTGCCAGCTCCCTTGGGCCGGCTATTAATGAAAAACTGTTTTTT
TRBD2,NA,TRBJ2-5,TRBV7-3,CASSRGRGETQYF,TGTGCCAGCAGCCGGGGGAGGGGAGAGACCCAGTACTTC
TRBD1,NA,TRBJ2-4,TRBV6-1,CASSERDRGGPFFQYF,TGTGCCAGCAGTGAAAGGGACAGGGGGGGTCCGTTTTTTCAGTACTTC
TRBD2,NA,TRBJ2-1,TRBV5-1,CASSLVSGSPFEQFF,TGCGCCAGCAGCTTGGTAAGCGGGAGTCCTTTTGAGCAGTTCTTC
TRBD1,NA,TRBJ2-7,TRBV6-5,CASTLYPGQTYEQYF,TGTGCCAGCACCCTATACCCGGGACAGACCTACGAGCAGTACTTT
TRBD1,NA,TRBJ1-2,TRBV2,CASSGTGVGGYTF,TGTGCCAGCAGTGGGACAGGGGTCGGTGGCTACACCTTC
NA,few,TRBJ1-1,TRBV5-1,CASSLVAGANTEAFF,TGCGCCAGCAGCTTGGTCGCAGGCGCGAACACTGAAGCTTTCTTT
TRBD2,NA,TRBJ2-5,TRBV7-6,CASSLGTSPGLAPQETQYF,TGTGCCAGCAGCTTAGGGACGTCTCCGGGACTAGCGCCGCAAGAGACCCAGTACTTC
NA,NA,TRBJ2-5,TRBV27,CASRNLGEETQYF,TGTGCCAGCAGAAACCTCGGAGAAGAGACCCAGTACTTC
TRBD2,NA,TRBJ2-3,TRBV6-2/TRBV6-3,CASSYSISGGSTDTQYF,TGTGCCAGCAGTTATAGTATTTCGGGAGGGAGCACAGATACGCAGTATTTT
TRBD1,once,TRBJ1-6,TRBV13,CASSPRRGGGYSSYNSPLHF,TGTGCCAGCAGCCCACGGAGAGGGGGCGGATACAGCTCCTATAATTCACCCCTCCACTTT
TRBD2,NA,TRBJ2-7,TRBV12-3/TRBV12-4,CASEPSGSYEQYF,TGTGCCAGCGAGCCGAGCGGGAGTTACGAGCAGTACTTC
NA,once,TRBJ1-1,TRBV25-1,CASSEYRDTEAFF,TGTGCCAGCAGTGAGTACAGGGACACTGAAGCTTTCTTT
TRBD1,once,TRBJ1-5,TRBV7-9,CASSLGTVSNQPQHF,TGTGCCAGCAGCTTGGGGACAGTTAGCAATCAGCCCCAGCATTTT
TRBD2,NA,TRBJ2-2,TRBV2,CASTRGMNTGELFF,TGTGCCAGCACGCGGGGGATGAACACCGGGGAGCTGTTTTTT
NA,NA,TRBJ1-2,TRBV6-1,CASSEQGQGEPSYYGYTF,TGTGCCAGCAGTGAACAGGGGCAGGGCGAGCCCTCTTACTATGGCTACACCTTC
NA,NA,TRBJ1-2,TRBV4-1,CASSQGGQGLIGGYTF,TGCGCCAGCAGCCAAGGTGGGCAGGGGTTGATTGGCGGCTACACCTTC
TRBD1,NA,TRBJ2-6,TRBV29-1,CSVGDRGVSGANVLTF,TGCAGCGTTGGGGACAGGGGAGTCTCTGGGGCCAACGTCCTGACTTTC
NA,once,TRBJ1-3,TRBV6-1,CASSEGLYSGNTIYF,TGTGCCAGCAGTGAAGGGCTGTACTCTGGAAACACCATATATTTT
TRBD2,NA,TRBJ2-5,TRBV5-1,CASSLGSREGRETQYF,TGCGCCAGCAGCTTGGGTTCGCGGGAGGGGAGAGAGACCCAGTACTTC
TRBD1,few,TRBJ2-5,TRBV4-1,CASSQTLTGAETQYF,TGCGCCAGCAGCCAAACCCTGACAGGGGCTGAGACCCAGTACTTC
TRBD2,once,TRBJ2-5,TRBV7-2,CASSLGGGLKETQYF,TGTGCCAGCAGCTTAGGGGGGGGGTTAAAAGAGACCCAGTACTTC
TRBD2,NA,TRBJ2-7,TRBV2,CASRLAGLSYEQYF,TGTGCCAGCAGATTAGCGGGACTCTCCTACGAGCAGTACTTC
TRBD2,NA,TRBJ2-1,TRBV15,CATSRDRPSGRYNEQFF,TGTGCCACCAGCAGAGATAGGCCCAGCGGGAGGTACAATGAGCAGTTCTTC
NA,NA,TRBJ2-3,TRBV9,CASSVVHLGDPLPDTQYF,TGTGCCAGCAGCGTAGTTCATTTGGGAGACCCTCTCCCAGATACGCAGTATTTT
TRBD1,NA,TRBJ1-1,TRBV7-9,CASSSGQGITEAFF,TGTGCCAGCAGCTCGGGACAGGGGATCACTGAAGCTTTCTTT
NA,NA,TRBJ2-2,TRBV12-5,CASGPALPGGGGTGELFF,TGTGCTAGTGGTCCTGCTCTCCCAGGAGGGGGGGGAACCGGGGAGCTGTTTTTT
TRBD1,NA,TRBJ2-1,TRBV2,CASETGIHTNEQFF,TGTGCCAGCGAGACAGGGATCCATACTAATGAGCAGTTCTTC
NA,NA,TRBJ1-6,TRBV14,CASSQGRNSPLHF,TGTGCCAGCAGCCAAGGGAGGAATTCACCCCTCCACTTT
NA,NA,TRBJ2-7,TRBV27,CASRGGGESSYEQYF,TGTGCCAGCAGGGGTGGGGGCGAGAGCTCCTACGAGCAGTACTTC
TRBD1,many,TRBJ1-2,TRBV5-4,CASSGRGQGSGYTF,TGTGCCAGCAGCGGGCGGGGACAGGGGTCTGGCTACACCTTC
TRBD2,NA,TRBJ2-7,TRBV28,CASGGVSYEQYF,TGTGCCAGCGGGGGGGTTTCCTACGAGCAGTACTTC